Shown below are 19 T cell receptor beta chains from a single sample sequenced in a study of OX40 agonist ivuxolimab in advanced cancers. TCRdb keeps only in-frame clones here, not all; method: immunoSEQ multiplex PCR. The data show approximately 88,000 clones, nearly 90% seen once. Sequencing used CD4+ or CD8+ T cells sorted from blood, obtained in a trial of the OX40 agonist ivuxolimab. The receptors derive from an adult with an advanced solid tumor such as melanoma, head and neck, liver or kidney cancer.

This clone was counted only a few times. The chain carries TRBV7-2 and TRBJ1-5, with D uncertain. Germline-derived CDR1 and CDR2 are SGHTA and FQGNSA. This CDR3 contains 12 residues. V lost 3 bases, J lost 9 bases, and 9 bases lay in between. CDR3 sequence reads: CASSFSTGPQHF. The CDR3 region has the DNA TGTGCCAGCAGCTTTTCGACGGGGCCCCAGCATTTT.

The chain has TRBV4-1 and TRBJ1-2; no definite D call. The germline V and J ends were trimmed by 4 bases and 3 bases, with 15 bases remaining between them. In germline, CDR1 is MGHRA, CDR2 YSYEKL. CDR3 length: 15 residues. CDR3 in DNA: TGCGCCAGCAGCCCTATTGTAAACTTCGACTATGGCTACACCTTC. Protein: CASSPIVNFDYGYTF.

The chain is built from TRBV7-9 and TRBJ2-1, with 13 bases fitting TRBD2. With 2 bases clipped from V and 4 bases from J, the junction kept 5 bases outside the gene matches. The CDR3 is 17 residues long. Germline values: CDR1 SEHNR, CDR2 FQNEAQ (reference sequence). CDR3 sequence: CASSLRRLAGGYNEQFF. DNA for the CDR3: TGTGCCAGCAGCTTAAGGAGACTAGCGGGAGGTTACAATGAGCAGTTCTTC. Drawing the rest from reference TRBV7-9 and TRBJ2-1, the complete variable domain is DTGVSQNPRHKITKRGQNVTFRCDPISEHNRLYWYRQTLGQGPEFLTYFQNEAQLEKSRLLSDRFSAERPKGSFSTLEIQRTEQGDSAMYLCASSLRRLAGGYNEQFFGPGTRLTVL.

This chain uses TRBV7-8 with TRBJ1-5, with D possibly TRBD1 on 5 matching bases. The germline CDR1 and CDR2 sequences are SGHVS and FQNEAQ. The CDR3 spans 14 residues. V was clipped by 4 bases and J by 3 bases, with 10 bases between them. The CDR3, as DNA: TGTGCCAGCAGCTCGAGGGGTGTCAATCAGCCCCAGCATTTT. Its protein product is CASSSRGVNQPQHF.

This clone was recorded once. V is TRBV11-2 and J is TRBJ2-7; unclear D gene. The V gene's germline CDR1 is SGHAT and CDR2 FQNNGV. The CDR3 loop spans 12 amino acids. V gave up 2 bases and J gave up 6 bases, with 8 bases separating them. CDR3 protein: CASSLHGREQYF. Written as DNA, the CDR3 is TGTGCCAGCAGCTTACATGGGCGCGAGCAGTACTTC.

The chain is built from TRBV18 and TRBJ2-2; D is possibly TRBD1 (6 bases). Deletions cut 1 base from V and 5 bases from J, with 11 bases between. The CDR3 loop spans 15 amino acids. CDR1 KGHSH and CDR2 LQKENI come from the germline V gene. The chain's CDR3 is CASSPLGTTTGELFF. The CDR3 region has the DNA TGTGCCAGCTCACCACTCGGGACAACTACCGGGGAGCTGTTTTTT.

J is TRBJ2-1 and V is TRBV11-2, with a weak D call TRBD2 (6 bases). Trimming cost V 2 bases and J 5 bases, with 10 bases left between them. The CDR3 runs to 14 residues. The germline V gene encodes CDR1 SGHAT and CDR2 FQNNGV. DNA of the CDR3: TGTGCCAGCAGCTTATTGGGACTGAACAATGAGCAGTTCTTC. This gives the protein CASSLLGLNNEQFF.

The V gene is TRBV9, the J gene TRBJ1-2; possible D gene TRBD1, 5 bases. The CDR3 covers 21 residues. V shed 3 bases and J shed 9 bases, with 39 bases lying between them. Germline V gene lookup returns CDR1 SGDLS and CDR2 YYNGEE. In nucleotides, the CDR3 is TGTGCCAGCAGCGGAGACAGCCCTAGTCTACGAGGGGCTACACCTTTAGGCAGCTACACCTTC. Translated: CASSGDSPSLRGATPLGSYTF.

CDR3 coding DNA: TGTGCCAGCAGTGAACTCCTAGGGGACCTCAACACCGGGGAGCTGTTTTTT. Residues: CASSELLGDLNTGELFF. V and J are TRBV6-1 and TRBJ2-2; the D gene could be TRBD1 or TRBD2 (5 bases each). Germline CDR1 MNHNS, CDR2 SASEGT. This CDR3 is 17 amino acids long. V gave up 2 bases and J gave up 2 bases, with 15 bases separating them.

The V and J genes are TRBV25-1 and TRBJ2-6; D possibly corresponds to TRBD1 (6 bases). From germline, CDR1 is MGHDK and CDR2 SYGVNS. The CDR3 covers 16 residues. Trimming stripped 4 bases from V and 0 bases from J, with 10 bases between. CDR3 coding DNA: TGTGCCAGCAGTGGCAGGACAGTCTCTGGGGCCAACGTCCTGACTTTC. Translating gives CASSGRTVSGANVLTF.

The rearrangement joins TRBV18 to TRBJ2-2; the match to TRBD1 covers 7 bases. Germline values: CDR1 KGHSH, CDR2 LQKENI. The CDR3 loop spans 17 amino acids. J lost 5 bases, V lost 3 bases, and 12 bases had no gene match. The CDR3 DNA reads TGTGCCAGCTCACCGCTGTCCATAGAGACAGGGACCGGGGAGCTGTTTTTT. Encoded protein: CASSPLSIETGTGELFF.

This chain connects TRBV28 to TRBJ2-7; 12 bases match TRBD2. Per germline, CDR1 MDHEN and CDR2 SYDVKM. The CDR3 is 15 amino acids. J lost 6 bases, V lost 4 bases, and 7 bases had no gene match. CDR3 bases: TGTGCCAGCAGTTCGGGAGGACTAGCGGGGTTCGAGCAGTACTTC. This codes for CASSSGGLAGFEQYF.

The CDR3 nucleotides are TGTGCCAGCAACGTCGGCTCTGGAAACACCATATATTTT. This encodes CASNVGSGNTIYF. The chain couples TRBV5-6 to TRBJ1-3; D not resolved. Trimming shortened V by 6 bases and J by 0 bases, and 7 bases separated the two germline ends. The length of the CDR3 is 13 residues. CDR1 and CDR2 (germline): SGHDT, YYEEEE.

The chain links TRBV19 to TRBJ2-2; the D gene could be TRBD1 or TRBD2 (5 bases each). Germline CDR1 is LNHDA and CDR2 is SQIVND (reference sequence). This CDR3 comprises 15 residues. V shed 4 bases and J shed 6 bases, with 15 bases lying between them. For the CDR3, the DNA is TGTGCCAGTAGTAAGTGGGGGAAAGGACCCGGGGAGCTGTTTTTT. Translating gives CASSKWGKGPGELFF.

The CDR3 spells CAWGEGAANEKLFF. The CDR3, as DNA: TGTGCCTGGGGGGAGGGGGCTGCTAATGAAAAACTGTTTTTT. This rearrangement joins TRBV30 to TRBJ1-4; 7 bases match TRBD1. The CDR3 has 14 amino acids. V lost 5 bases, J lost 3 bases, and 6 bases stayed unmatched. Germline V CDR1 and CDR2: GTSNPN, SVGIG (reference sequence).

This clone came up once. This chain links TRBV19 with TRBJ2-5; 7 bases align to TRBD1. J gave up 2 bases and V 6 bases, and 6 bases lay outside the gene matches. Per the germline V gene, CDR1 is LNHDA and CDR2 is SQIVND (reference sequence). The CDR3 has 14 residues. The CDR3 here is CASRGDRLQETQYF. CDR3 coding DNA: TGTGCCAGTAGGGGGGACAGACTACAAGAGACCCAGTACTTC.

The CDR3 region has the DNA TGTGCCACCTCGTCATTAGCGGGCCGCAATGAGCAGTTCTTC. This sequence encodes CATSSLAGRNEQFF. The chain recombines TRBV7-2 with TRBJ2-1; 7 nucleotides line up with TRBD2. Germline CDR1 reads SGHTA; CDR2 reads FQGNSA. The CDR3 runs 14 residues. V lost 10 bases and J lost 6; bases outside the gene matches: 12.

This clone was seen more than once but under ten times. The chain employs TRBV2 and TRBJ1-1; D not certain. V was shortened by 7 bases and J by 4 bases, with 16 bases between the two germline ends. This CDR3 is 14 amino acids long. Germline CDR1 reads SNHLY; CDR2 reads FYNNEI. The CDR3 spells CASISRVGSTEAFF. CDR3 nucleotides: TGTGCCAGCATAAGCCGGGTTGGTAGCACTGAAGCTTTCTTT.

The CDR3 region is CASSLSIQGRSSYNEQFF. The CDR3 DNA reads TGTGCCAGCAGCTTATCGATTCAGGGCCGGAGCTCCTACAATGAGCAGTTCTTC. J is TRBJ2-1 and V is TRBV11-2, with D possibly being TRBD1 (5 bases). The CDR3 is 18 amino acids. V gave up 2 bases and J gave up 0 bases, with 17 bases separating them. CDR1 and CDR2 from the germline V gene are SGHAT and FQNNGV.